Sequencing of this TCR beta chain was carried out in a study of cytomegalovirus exposure and HLA in healthy donors. Details on this clone: Its target is unknown.

Overall study findings and caveats: TCR beta sequences numbering roughly 18,000 were associated with HLA alleles at 0.05 false discovery rate in a later analysis. It was confirmed in vitro that a few of the CMV-associated chains were specific for CMV antigens. Reportedly, TCR beta sequences accurately predicted HLA-A and HLA-B alleles in most subjects.

It was with 60 Vbeta and 13 Jbeta primers that the PCR ran. Using immunoSEQ multiplex PCR, the repertoire was profiled, and TCRdb retains in-frame clones only, with some absent. The sample has roughly 110,000 clones, approximately 81% seen once. The sequence was obtained from a man younger than 40 in good health and CMV-seronegative. The sample consisted of PBMCs.

The CDR3 nucleotides are TGCAGTGCAGAGCGCAACAATGAGCAGTTCTTC. This encodes CSAERNNEQFF. The V gene is TRBV20-1, the J gene TRBJ2-1; the D is unclear. V lost 6 bases and J 5 bases, leaving 8 bases between the germline ends. CDR3 length: 11 residues. Per the germline V gene, CDR1 is DFQATT and CDR2 is SNEGSKA (reference sequence).